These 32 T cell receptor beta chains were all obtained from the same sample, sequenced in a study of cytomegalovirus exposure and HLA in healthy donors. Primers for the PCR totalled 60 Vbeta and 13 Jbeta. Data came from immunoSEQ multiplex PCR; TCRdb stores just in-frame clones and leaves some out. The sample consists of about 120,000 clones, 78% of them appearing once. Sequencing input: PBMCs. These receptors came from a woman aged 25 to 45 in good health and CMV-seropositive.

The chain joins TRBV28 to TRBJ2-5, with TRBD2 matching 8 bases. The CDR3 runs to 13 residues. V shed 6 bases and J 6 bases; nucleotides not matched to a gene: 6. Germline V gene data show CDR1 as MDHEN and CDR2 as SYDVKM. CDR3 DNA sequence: TGTGCCAGCAGACCCGGGGGGGTGAAGACCCAGTACTTC. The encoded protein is CASRPGGVKTQYF.

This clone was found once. The CDR3 region is CSVEDMKGGTGGRWGGYTF. The CDR3 DNA sequence: TGCAGCGTTGAAGATATGAAAGGAGGGACAGGGGGAAGGTGGGGTGGCTACACCTTC. V usage is TRBV29-1 and J usage is TRBJ1-2; TRBD1 matches 11 bases. This CDR3 contains 19 residues. Germline V gives CDR1 SQVTM, CDR2 ANQGSEA. The V segment lost 0 bases and the J segment 7 bases; nucleotides outside the gene matches: 19.

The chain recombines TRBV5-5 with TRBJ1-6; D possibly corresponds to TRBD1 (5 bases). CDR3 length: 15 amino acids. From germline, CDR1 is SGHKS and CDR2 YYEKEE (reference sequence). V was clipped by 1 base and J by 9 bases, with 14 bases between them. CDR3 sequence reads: CASSLLLGTLSPLHF. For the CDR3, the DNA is TGTGCCAGCAGCTTGCTTTTAGGGACTCTTTCACCCCTCCACTTT.

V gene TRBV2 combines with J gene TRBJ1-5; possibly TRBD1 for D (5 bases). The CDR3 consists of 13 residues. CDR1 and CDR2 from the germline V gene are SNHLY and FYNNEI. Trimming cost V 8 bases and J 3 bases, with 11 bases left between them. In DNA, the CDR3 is TGTGCCAGCCAAGGACATCCCAATCAGCCCCAGCATTTT. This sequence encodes CASQGHPNQPQHF.

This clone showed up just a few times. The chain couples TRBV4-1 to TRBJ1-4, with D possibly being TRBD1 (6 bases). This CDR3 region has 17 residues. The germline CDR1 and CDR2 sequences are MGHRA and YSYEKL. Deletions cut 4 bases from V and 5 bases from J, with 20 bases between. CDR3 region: CASSRGGIFQGNEKLFF. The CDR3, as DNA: TGCGCCAGCAGCCGCGGGGGGATCTTCCAGGGGAATGAAAAACTGTTTTTT.

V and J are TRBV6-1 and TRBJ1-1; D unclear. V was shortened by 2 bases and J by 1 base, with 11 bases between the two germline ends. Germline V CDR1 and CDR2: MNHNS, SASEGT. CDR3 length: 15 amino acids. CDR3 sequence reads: CASSERLAGNTEAFF. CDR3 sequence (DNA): TGTGCCAGCAGTGAACGGTTGGCGGGGAACACTGAAGCTTTCTTT.

The CDR3 DNA is TGTGCCAGCAGCTCCCGGACAGGGTGGAATGAGCAGTTCTTC. This codes for CASSSRTGWNEQFF. The chain recombines TRBV7-2 with TRBJ2-1, with 8 bases that match TRBD1. J gave up 7 bases and V 4 bases, and 6 bases lay outside the gene matches. The CDR3 is made up of 14 amino acids. Looked up from germline, CDR1 is SGHTA and CDR2 is FQGNSA.

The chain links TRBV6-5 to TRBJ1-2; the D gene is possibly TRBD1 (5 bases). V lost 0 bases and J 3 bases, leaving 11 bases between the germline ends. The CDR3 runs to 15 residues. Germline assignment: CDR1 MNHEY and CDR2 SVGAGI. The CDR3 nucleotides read TGTGCCAGCAGTTACTCTACAGGTATCGACTATGGCTACACCTTC. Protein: CASSYSTGIDYGYTF.

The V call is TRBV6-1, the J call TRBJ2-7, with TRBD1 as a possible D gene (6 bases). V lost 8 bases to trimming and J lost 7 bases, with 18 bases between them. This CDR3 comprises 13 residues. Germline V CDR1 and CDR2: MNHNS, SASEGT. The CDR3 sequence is CASPPGATREQYF. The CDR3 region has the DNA TGTGCCAGCCCCCCAGGGGCCACTCGGGAGCAGTACTTC.

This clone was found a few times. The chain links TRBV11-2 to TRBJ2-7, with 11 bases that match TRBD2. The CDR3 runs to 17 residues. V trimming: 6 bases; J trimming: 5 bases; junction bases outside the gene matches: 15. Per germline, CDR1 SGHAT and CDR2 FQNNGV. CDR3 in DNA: TGTGCCAGCAGTCAATTCGGATATAGCGGGGGGGGCCACGAGCAGTACTTC. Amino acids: CASSQFGYSGGGHEQYF.

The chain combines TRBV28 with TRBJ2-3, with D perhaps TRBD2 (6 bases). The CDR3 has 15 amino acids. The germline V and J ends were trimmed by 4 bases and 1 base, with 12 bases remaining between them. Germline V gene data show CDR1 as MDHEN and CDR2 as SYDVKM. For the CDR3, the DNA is TGTGCCAGCAGTTCCCGTTCGGGGGGCACAGATACGCAGTATTTT. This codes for CASSSRSGGTDTQYF.

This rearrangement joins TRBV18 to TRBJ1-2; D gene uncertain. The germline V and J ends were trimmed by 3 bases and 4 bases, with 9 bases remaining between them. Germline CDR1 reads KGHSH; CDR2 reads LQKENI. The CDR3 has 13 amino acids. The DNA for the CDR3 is TGTGCCAGCTCACCTTCCGGGAGCTATGGCTACACCTTC. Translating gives CASSPSGSYGYTF.

The CDR3 protein is CATSRERTGNGSPLHF. The CDR3 bases are TGTGCCACCAGCAGAGAAAGGACAGGGAATGGATCACCCCTCCACTTT. The rearrangement links TRBV15 to TRBJ1-6, with 8 nucleotides matching TRBD1. This CDR3 contains 16 residues. Looked up from germline, CDR1 is LNHNV and CDR2 is YYDKDF (reference sequence). V trimming: 0 bases; J trimming: 10 bases; junction bases outside the gene matches: 8.

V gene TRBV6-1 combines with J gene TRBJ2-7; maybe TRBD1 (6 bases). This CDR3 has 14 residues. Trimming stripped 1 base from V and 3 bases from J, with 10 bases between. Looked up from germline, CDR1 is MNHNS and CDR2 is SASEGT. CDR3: CASSEGGQIYEQYF. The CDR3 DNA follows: TGTGCCAGCAGTGAAGGAGGACAGATCTACGAGCAGTACTTC.

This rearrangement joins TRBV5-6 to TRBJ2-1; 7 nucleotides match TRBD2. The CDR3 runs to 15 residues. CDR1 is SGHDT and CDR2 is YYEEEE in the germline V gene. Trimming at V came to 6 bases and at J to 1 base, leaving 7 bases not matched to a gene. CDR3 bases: TGTGCCAGCACCCGGGGGAGGGTGTCCTACAATGAGCAGTTCTTC. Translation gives CASTRGRVSYNEQFF.

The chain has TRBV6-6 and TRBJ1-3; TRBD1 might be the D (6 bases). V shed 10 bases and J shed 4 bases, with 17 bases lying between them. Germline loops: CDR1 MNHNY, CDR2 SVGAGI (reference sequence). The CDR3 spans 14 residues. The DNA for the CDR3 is TGTGCCACCAAAGGCGCAGGGACAGGAAACACCATATATTTT. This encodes CATKGAGTGNTIYF.

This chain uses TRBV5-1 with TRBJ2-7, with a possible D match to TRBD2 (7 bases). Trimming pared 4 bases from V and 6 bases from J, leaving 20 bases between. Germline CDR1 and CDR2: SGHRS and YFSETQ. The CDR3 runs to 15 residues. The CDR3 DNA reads TGCGCCAGCAGCCCCCCCGGCAGGGGAGGGAGCGAGCAGTACTTC. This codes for CASSPPGRGGSEQYF.

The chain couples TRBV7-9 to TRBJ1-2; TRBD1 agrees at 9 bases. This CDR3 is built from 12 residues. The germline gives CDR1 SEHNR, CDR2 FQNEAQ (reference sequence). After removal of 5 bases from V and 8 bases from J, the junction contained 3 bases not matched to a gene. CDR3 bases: TGTGCCAGCAGCCGGACAGGGGAAGGCTACACCTTC. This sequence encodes CASSRTGEGYTF.

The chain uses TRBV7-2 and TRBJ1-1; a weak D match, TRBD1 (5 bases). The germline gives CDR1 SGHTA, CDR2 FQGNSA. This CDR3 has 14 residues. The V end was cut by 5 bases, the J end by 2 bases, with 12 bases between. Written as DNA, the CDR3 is TGTGCCAGCAGCACTATGGGGGGAAACACTGAAGCTTTCTTT. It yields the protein CASSTMGGNTEAFF. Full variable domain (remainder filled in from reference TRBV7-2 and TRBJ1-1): GAGVSQSPSNKVTEKGKDVELRCDPISGHTALYWYRQSLGQGLEFLIYFQGNSAPDKSGLPSDRFSAERTGGSVSTLTIQRTQQEDSAVYLCASSTMGGNTEAFFGQGTRLTVV.

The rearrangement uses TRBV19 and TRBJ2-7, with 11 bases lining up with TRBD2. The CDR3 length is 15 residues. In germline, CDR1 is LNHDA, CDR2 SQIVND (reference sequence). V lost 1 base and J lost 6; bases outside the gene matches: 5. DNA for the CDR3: TGTGCCAGTAGTATAGGCGGGACTAGCGGAAGCGAGCAGTACTTC. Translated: CASSIGGTSGSEQYF.

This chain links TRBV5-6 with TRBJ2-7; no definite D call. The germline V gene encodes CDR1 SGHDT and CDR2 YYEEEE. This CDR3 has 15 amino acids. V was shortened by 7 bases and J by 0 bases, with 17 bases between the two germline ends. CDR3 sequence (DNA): TGTGCCAGCGGCAAGCGCGCCTCGAGCTCCTACGAGCAGTACTTC. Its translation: CASGKRASSSYEQYF.

CDR3 amino acids: CASSRNSLNYGYTF. The CDR3 nucleotides are TGTGCCAGCAGCCGAAATAGCTTGAACTATGGCTACACCTTC. The chain carries TRBV5-8 and TRBJ1-2; D unresolved. This CDR3 contains 14 residues. Trimming stripped 4 bases from V and 2 bases from J, with 12 bases between. Germline loops: CDR1 SGHTS, CDR2 YDEGEE.

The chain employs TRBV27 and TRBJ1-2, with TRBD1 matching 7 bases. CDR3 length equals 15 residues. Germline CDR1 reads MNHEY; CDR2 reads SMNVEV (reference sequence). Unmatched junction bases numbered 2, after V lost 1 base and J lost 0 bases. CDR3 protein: CASSLFQGANYGYTF. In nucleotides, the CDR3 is TGTGCCAGCAGTTTATTTCAGGGGGCTAACTATGGCTACACCTTC.

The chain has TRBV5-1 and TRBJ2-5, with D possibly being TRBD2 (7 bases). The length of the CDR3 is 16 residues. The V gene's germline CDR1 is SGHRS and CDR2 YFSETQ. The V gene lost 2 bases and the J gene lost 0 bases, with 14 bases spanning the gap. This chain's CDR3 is CASSLGGGRYQETQYF. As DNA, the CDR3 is TGCGCCAGCAGCTTAGGCGGGGGCCGGTACCAAGAGACCCAGTACTTC.

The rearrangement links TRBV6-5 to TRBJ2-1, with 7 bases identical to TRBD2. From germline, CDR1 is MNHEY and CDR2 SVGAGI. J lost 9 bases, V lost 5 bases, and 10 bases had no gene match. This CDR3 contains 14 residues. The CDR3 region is CASSDRRGSSEQFF. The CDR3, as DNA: TGTGCCAGCAGTGATAGGCGGGGGTCGTCTGAGCAGTTCTTC.

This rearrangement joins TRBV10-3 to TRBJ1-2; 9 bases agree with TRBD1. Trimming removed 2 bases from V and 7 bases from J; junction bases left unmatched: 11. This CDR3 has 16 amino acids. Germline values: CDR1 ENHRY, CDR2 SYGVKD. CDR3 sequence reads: CAISETTGQGTGGYTF. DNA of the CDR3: TGTGCCATCAGTGAGACAACGGGACAGGGAACGGGTGGCTACACCTTC.

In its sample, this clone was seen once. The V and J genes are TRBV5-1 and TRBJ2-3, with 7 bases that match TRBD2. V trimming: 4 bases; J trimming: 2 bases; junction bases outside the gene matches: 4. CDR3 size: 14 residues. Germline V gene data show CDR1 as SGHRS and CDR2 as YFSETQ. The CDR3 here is CASSPAGPTDTQYF. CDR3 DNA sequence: TGCGCCAGCAGCCCAGCGGGGCCCACAGATACGCAGTATTTT.

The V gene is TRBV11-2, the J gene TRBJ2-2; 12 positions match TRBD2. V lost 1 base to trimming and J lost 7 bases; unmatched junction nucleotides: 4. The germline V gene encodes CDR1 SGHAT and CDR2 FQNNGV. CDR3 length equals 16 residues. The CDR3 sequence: CASSLALAGGFGELFF. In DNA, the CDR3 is TGTGCCAGCAGCTTAGCACTAGCGGGGGGATTCGGGGAGCTGTTTTTT. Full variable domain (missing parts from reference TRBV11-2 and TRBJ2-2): EAGVAQSPRYKIIEKRQSVAFWCNPISGHATLYWYQQILGQGPKLLIQFQNNGVVDDSQLPKDRFSAERLKGVDSTLKIQPAKLEDSAVYLCASSLALAGGFGELFFGEGSRLTVL.

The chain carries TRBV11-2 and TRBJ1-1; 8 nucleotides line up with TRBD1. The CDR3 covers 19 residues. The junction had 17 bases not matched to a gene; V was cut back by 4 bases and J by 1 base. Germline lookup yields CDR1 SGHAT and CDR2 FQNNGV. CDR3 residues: CASSSRAFRQGTPNTEAFF. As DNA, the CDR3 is TGTGCCAGCAGCTCACGGGCGTTCCGACAGGGGACGCCGAACACTGAAGCTTTCTTT.

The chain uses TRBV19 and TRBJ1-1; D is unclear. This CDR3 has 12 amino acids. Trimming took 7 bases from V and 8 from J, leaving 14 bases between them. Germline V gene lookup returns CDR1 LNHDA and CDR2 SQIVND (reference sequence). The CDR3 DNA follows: TGTGCCAGTACCCGTGGCGGGTTAGAAGCTTTCTTT. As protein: CASTRGGLEAFF.

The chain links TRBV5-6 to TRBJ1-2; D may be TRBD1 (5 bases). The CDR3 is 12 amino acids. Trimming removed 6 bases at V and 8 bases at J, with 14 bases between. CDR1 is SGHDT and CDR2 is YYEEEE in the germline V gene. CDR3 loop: CASNDRYGGYTF. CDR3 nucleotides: TGTGCCAGCAACGACAGATATGGAGGCTACACCTTC.

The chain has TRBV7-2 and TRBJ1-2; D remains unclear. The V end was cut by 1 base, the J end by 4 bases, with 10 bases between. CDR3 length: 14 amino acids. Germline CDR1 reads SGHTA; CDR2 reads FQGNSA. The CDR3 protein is CASSLDGSPYGYTF. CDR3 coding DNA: TGTGCCAGCAGCTTAGACGGTTCTCCCTATGGCTACACCTTC.